This T cell receptor (beta chain) was retrieved from a study of cytomegalovirus exposure and HLA in healthy donors. Study overall: For the roughly 390 genotyped donors, about 81% fell within the Caucasian-associated ancestry cluster. Whole-study results and caveats: Among TCR beta chains of equal frequency, HLA-associated ones were more clonally expanded in a later analysis. In a later analysis, productive TCRs from donors in an Asian-associated ancestry cluster reportedly carried fewer N-insertions than the cohort mean.

Points on this clone: No antigen is known for it.

Germline V gene sequence: CDR1 SGHNT, CDR2 YENEEA. V lost 3 bases, J lost 2 bases, and 4 bases stayed unmatched. This CDR3 is built from 15 residues. A multiplex PCR was run with 60 Vbeta primers and 13 Jbeta primers. The method was immunoSEQ multiplex PCR; TCRdb's version includes in-frame clones alone and lacks a portion of them. This table holds tens of thousands of clones. Sequencing input: PBMCs. The V call is TRBV11-3, the J call TRBJ2-3; 8 bases are shared with TRBD1. The sequence was collected from a female donor in good health and CMV-seronegative. Here the CDR3 DNA reads TGTGCCAGCAGCTTTGGACAGGGAACCACAGATACGCAGTATTTT. It is translated as CASSFGQGTTDTQYF.